A selection of T cell receptor beta chains follows, all from one sample in a study of CD8+ T cells in alopecia areata. The method was immunoSEQ multiplex PCR; TCRdb's version includes in-frame clones alone and lacks a portion of them. Among approximately 300,000 clones, about three fifths were seen once, and the ten largest hold roughly 1.8%. The input for sequencing was CD4+ T cells sorted from blood, taken at week 24, from a patient treated with tofacitinib. The source of these receptors is a human donor with alopecia areata. CDR3s include the opening cysteine and the closing phenylalanine or tryptophan. The order of the fields is D gene, J gene, clone size, V gene, CDR3 protein, CDR3 DNA. D genes are given only for firm matches. Not every row has a clone size; where given, it reads once, few, many or a size class.

>.|TRBJ1-2|few|TRBV10-3
CAIRTGAYGYTF
TGTGCCATCAGGACAGGCGCCTATGGCTACACCTTC
>TRBD1|TRBJ2-5|.|TRBV2
CASSVQGALQETQYF
TGTGCCAGCAGTGTTCAGGGGGCCCTCCAAGAGACCCAGTACTTC
>.|TRBJ2-7|.|TRBV11-3
CASSLMKGSYEQYF
TGTGCCAGCAGCTTGATGAAGGGTTCCTACGAGCAGTACTTC
>TRBD1|TRBJ2-5|.|TRBV6-5
CASRSSDRRRETQYF
TGTGCCAGCAGATCCTCGGACAGGAGGAGGGAGACCCAGTACTTC
>TRBD1|TRBJ2-2|.|TRBV10-3
CAISQGDNGELFF
TGTGCCATCAGCCAGGGGGATAACGGGGAGCTGTTTTTT
>.|TRBJ2-2|.|TRBV9
CASTRDRNTGELFF
TGTGCCAGCACCCGAGACAGAAACACCGGGGAGCTGTTTTTT
>TRBD1|TRBJ2-1|.|TRBV5-1
CASSPARDSVNEQFF
TGCGCCAGCAGCCCCGCCCGGGACAGTGTCAATGAGCAGTTCTTC
>.|TRBJ1-2|.|TRBV27
CASSSKGPSYGYTF
TGTGCCAGCAGTTCTAAGGGCCCGAGCTATGGCTACACCTTC
>.|TRBJ2-4|.|TRBV19
CASSQEPENIQYF
TGTGCCAGTAGTCAGGAACCCGAAAACATTCAGTACTTC
>.|TRBJ2-2|few|TRBV15
CATSRDLAGRGTGELFF
TGTGCCACCAGCAGAGATCTGGCAGGGCGGGGAACCGGGGAGCTGTTTTTT